This T cell receptor beta chain was recorded in a study of blood T cell repertoires in COVID-19. Study-level information: The samples span acute and convalescent COVID-19 from the United States, Italy and Spain.

Germline V gene sequence: CDR1 KGHDR, CDR2 SFDVKD. Trimming at V came to 4 bases and at J to 8 bases, leaving 5 bases not matched to a gene. The CDR3 is made up of 15 amino acids. In the authors' workflow: Cell counts per sample came from amplifying reference gene primers. Method: immunoSEQ multiplex PCR; TCRdb's copy keeps in-frame clones and lacks some. That table is the source of V, J and clone size, and D and trimming were worked out from the DNA. The table has roughly 250,000 clones, more than 65% seen once; the top ten hold around 4%. The material sequenced was peripheral blood. This receptor was obtained from a man between 45 and 60 years old with active or convalescent COVID-19. The chain carries TRBV24-1 and TRBJ2-1, with 12 nucleotides matching TRBD1. This chain's CDR3 is CATSDFGTGGDEQFF. The CDR3 coding sequence is TGTGCCACCAGTGACTTCGGGACAGGGGGCGATGAGCAGTTCTTC.